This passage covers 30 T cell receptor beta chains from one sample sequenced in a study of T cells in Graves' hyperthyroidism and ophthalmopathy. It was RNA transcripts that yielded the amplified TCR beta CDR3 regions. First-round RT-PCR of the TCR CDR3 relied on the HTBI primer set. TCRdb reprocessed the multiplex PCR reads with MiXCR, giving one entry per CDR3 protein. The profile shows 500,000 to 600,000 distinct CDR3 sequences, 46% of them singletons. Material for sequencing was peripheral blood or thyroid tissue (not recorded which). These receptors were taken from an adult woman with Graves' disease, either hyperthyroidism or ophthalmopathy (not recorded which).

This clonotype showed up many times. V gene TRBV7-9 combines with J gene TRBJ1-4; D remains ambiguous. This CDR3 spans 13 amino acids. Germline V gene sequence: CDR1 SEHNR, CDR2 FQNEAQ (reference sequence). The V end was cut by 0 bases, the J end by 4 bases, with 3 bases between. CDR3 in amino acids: CASSLARNEKLFF. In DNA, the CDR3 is TGTGCCAGCAGCTTAGCTCGTAATGAAAAACTGTTTTTT.

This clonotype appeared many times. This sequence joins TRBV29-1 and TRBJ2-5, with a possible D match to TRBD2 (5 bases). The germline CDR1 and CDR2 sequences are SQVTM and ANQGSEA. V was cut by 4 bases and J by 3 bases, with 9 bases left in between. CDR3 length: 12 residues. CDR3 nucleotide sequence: TGCAGCGTTGTCCCCGGGGAAGAGACCCAGTACTTC. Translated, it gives CSVVPGEETQYF.

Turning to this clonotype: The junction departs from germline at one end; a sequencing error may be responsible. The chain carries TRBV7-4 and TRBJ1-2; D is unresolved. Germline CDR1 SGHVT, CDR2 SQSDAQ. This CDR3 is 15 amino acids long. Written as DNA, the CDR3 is TGCGCCAGCAGCCATGGTAGGGCTAGCGGGAATGGCTACACCTTC. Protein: CASSHGRASGNGYTF.

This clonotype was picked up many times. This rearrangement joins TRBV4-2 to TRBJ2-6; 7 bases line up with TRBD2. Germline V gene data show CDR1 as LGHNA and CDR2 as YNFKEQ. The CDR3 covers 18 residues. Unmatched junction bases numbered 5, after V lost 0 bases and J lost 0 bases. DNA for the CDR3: TGTGCCAGCAGCCAAGAGGCTAGCGGTGGCTCTGGGGCCAACGTCCTGACTTTC. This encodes CASSQEASGGSGANVLTF.

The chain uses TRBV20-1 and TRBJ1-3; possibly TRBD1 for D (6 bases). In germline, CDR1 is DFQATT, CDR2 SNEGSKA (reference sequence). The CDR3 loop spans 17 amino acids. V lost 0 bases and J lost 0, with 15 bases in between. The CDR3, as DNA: TGCAGTGCTAGAGATATCGACAGGCCATACTCTGGAAACACCATATATTTT. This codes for CSARDIDRPYSGNTIYF.

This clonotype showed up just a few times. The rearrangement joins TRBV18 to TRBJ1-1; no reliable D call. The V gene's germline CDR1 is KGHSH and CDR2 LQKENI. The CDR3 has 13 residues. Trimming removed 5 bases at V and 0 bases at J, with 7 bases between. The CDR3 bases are TGTGCCAGCTCAGACGAGCTGAACACTGAAGCTTTCTTT. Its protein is CASSDELNTEAFF. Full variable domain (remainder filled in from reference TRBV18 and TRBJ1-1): NAGVMQNPRHLVRRRGQEARLRCSPMKGHSHVYWYRQLPEEGLKFMVYLQKENIIDESGMPKERFSAEFPKEGPSILRIQQVVRGDSAAYFCASSDELNTEAFFGQGTRLTVV.

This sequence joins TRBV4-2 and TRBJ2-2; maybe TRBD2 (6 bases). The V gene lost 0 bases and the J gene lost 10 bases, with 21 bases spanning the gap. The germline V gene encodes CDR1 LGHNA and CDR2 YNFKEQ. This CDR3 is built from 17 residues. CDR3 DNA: TGTGCCAGCAGCCAAGACGTGGGGTTCGGCGGGGCCCAGGAGCTGTTTTTT. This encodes CASSQDVGFGGAQELFF.

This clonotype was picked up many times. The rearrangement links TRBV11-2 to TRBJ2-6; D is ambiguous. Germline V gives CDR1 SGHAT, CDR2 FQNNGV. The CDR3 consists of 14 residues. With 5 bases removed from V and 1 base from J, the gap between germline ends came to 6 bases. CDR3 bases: TGTGCCAGCAGCGCCCTTTCTGGGGCCAACGTCCTGACTTTC. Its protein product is CASSALSGANVLTF. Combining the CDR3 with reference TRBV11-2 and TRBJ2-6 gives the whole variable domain EAGVAQSPRYKIIEKRQSVAFWCNPISGHATLYWYQQILGQGPKLLIQFQNNGVVDDSQLPKDRFSAERLKGVDSTLKIQPAKLEDSAVYLCASSALSGANVLTFGAGSRLTVL.

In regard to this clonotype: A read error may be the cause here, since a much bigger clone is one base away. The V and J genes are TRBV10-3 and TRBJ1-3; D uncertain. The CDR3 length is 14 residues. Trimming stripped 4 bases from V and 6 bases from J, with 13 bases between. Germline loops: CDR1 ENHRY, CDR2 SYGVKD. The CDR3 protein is CAISASPTINTIYF. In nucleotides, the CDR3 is TGTGCCATCAGTGCGAGCCCGACCATAAACACCATATATTTT.

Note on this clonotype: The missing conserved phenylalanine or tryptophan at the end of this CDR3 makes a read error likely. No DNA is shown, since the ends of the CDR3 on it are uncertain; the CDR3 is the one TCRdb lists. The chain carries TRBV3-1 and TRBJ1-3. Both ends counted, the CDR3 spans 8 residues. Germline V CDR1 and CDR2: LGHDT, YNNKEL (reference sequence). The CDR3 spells CASSQGTI.

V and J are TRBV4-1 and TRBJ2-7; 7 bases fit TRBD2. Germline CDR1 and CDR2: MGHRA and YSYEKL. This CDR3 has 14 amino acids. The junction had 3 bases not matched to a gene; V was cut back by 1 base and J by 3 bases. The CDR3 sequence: CASSQGLAYYEQYF. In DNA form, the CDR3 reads TGCGCCAGCAGCCAAGGACTAGCCTACTACGAGCAGTACTTC.

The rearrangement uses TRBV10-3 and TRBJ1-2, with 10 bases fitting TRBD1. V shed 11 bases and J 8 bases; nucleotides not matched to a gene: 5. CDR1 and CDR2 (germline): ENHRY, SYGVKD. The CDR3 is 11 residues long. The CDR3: CAVTGGLGYTF. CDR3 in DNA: TGTGCCGTGACAGGGGGCCTGGGCTACACCTTC.

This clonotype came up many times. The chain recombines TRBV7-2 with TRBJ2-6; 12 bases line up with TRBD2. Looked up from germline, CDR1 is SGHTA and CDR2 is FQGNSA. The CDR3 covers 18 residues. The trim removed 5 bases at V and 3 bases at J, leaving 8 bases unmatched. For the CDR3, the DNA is TGTGCCAGCAGCCGACCGACTAGCGGGAGTGATGGGGCCAACGTCCTGACTTTC. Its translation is CASSRPTSGSDGANVLTF.

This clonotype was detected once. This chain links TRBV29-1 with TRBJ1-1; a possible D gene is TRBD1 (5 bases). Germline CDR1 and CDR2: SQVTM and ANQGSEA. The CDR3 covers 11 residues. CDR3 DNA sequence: TGCAGTCTCGGGGGAGGTACTGAAGCTTTCTTT. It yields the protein CSLGGGTEAFF.

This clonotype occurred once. The CDR3 is CSLALGQVYEQYF. Here the CDR3 DNA reads TGCAGCTTAGCCCTCGGACAGGTCTACGAGCAGTACTTC. The chain is built from TRBV29-1 and TRBJ2-7, with 7 bases fitting TRBD1. The CDR3 runs to 13 residues. V was pared by 8 bases and J by 3 bases, with 10 bases of the junction left unmatched. CDR1 is SQVTM, CDR2 ANQGSEA, per germline.

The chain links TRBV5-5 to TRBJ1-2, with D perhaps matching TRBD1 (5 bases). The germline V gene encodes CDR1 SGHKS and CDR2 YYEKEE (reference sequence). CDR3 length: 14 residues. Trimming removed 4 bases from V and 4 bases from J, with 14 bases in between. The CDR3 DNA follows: TGTGCCAGCAGCGCCTTGACAGCATCCTATGGCTACACCTTC. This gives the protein CASSALTASYGYTF.

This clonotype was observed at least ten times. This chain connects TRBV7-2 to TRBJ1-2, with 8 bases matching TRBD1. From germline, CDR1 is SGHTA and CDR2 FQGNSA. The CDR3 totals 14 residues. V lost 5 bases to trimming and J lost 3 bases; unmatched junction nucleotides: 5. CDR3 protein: CASSPSTGDYGYTF. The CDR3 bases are TGTGCCAGCAGCCCCTCGACAGGGGACTATGGCTACACCTTC.

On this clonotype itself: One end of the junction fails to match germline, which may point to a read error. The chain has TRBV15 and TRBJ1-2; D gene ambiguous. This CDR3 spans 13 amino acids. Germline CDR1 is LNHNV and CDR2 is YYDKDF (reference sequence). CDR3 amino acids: CTTSRDRVSGNTF. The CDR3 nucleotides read TGTACCACCAGCAGAGATAGGGTATCCGGAAACACCTTC.

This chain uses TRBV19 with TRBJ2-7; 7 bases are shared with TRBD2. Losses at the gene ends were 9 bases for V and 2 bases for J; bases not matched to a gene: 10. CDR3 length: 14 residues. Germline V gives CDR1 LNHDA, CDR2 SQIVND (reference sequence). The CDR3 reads CASGAAGVPYEQYF. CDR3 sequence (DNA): TGTGCCAGCGGGGCGGCGGGAGTGCCCTACGAGCAGTACTTC.

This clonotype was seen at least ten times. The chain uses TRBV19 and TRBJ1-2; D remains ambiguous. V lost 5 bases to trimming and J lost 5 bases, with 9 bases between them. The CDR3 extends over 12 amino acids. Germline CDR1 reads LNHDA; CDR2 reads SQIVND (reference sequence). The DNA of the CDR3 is TGTGCCAGTAGTCCAGACGGGTATGGCTACACCTTC. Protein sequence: CASSPDGYGYTF.

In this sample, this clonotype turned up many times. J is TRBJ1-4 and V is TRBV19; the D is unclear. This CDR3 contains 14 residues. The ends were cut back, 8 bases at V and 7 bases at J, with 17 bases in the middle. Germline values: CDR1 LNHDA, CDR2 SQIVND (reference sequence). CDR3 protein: CASSRAVVSEKLFF. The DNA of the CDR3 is TGTGCCAGTTCCCGGGCTGTTGTATCTGAAAAACTGTTTTTT.

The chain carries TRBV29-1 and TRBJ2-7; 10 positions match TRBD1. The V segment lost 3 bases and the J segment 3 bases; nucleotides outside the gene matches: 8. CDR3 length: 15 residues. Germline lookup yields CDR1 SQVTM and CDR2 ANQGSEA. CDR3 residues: CSVELTGGGFYEQYF. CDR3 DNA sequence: TGCAGCGTTGAGCTGACAGGGGGCGGATTCTACGAGCAGTACTTC.

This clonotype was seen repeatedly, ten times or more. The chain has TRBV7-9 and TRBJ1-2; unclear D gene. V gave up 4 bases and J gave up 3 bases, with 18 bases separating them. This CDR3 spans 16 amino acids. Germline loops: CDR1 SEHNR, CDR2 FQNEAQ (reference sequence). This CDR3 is CASSSGPLLEDYGYTF. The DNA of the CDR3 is TGTGCCAGCAGCTCAGGACCGCTACTGGAGGACTATGGCTACACCTTC.

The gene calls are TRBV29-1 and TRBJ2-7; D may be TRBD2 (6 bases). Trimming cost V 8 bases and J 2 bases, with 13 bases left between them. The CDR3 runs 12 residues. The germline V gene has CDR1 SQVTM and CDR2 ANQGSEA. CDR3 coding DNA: TGCAGCCATCGACGGGAGCCCTACGAGCAGTACTTC. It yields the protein CSHRREPYEQYF.

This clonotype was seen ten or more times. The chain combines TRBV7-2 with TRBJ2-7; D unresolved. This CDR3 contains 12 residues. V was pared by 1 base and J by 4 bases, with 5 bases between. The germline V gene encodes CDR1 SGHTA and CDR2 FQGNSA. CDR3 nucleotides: TGTGCCAGCAGCTTAGACAAGTACGAGCAGTACTTC. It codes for CASSLDKYEQYF.

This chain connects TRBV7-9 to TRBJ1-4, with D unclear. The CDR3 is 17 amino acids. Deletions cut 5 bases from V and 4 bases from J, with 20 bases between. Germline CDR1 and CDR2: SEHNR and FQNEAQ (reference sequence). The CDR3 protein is CASSPPRAGDGNEKLFF. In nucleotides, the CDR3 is TGTGCCAGCAGCCCCCCGCGCGCGGGAGATGGTAATGAAAAACTGTTTTTT.

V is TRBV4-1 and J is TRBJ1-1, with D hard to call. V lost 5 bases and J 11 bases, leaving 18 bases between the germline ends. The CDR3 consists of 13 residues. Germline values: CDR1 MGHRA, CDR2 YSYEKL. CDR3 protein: CASSAIGGRVAFF. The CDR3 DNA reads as TGCGCCAGCAGCGCAATAGGAGGGCGCGTGGCTTTCTTT.

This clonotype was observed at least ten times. This CDR3 is CASSLELTSVGEQYF. The CDR3 coding sequence is TGTGCCAGCAGTTTAGAACTCACTAGCGTTGGCGAGCAGTACTTC. The rearrangement uses TRBV12-3 or TRBV12-4 and TRBJ2-7; 7 bases match TRBD2. The CDR3 has 15 amino acids. J lost 6 bases, V lost 1 base, and 9 bases had no gene match.

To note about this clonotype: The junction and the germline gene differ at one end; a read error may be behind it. The DNA for the CDR3 is TGCGCCGGCAGCTTGTCAGGGACGAACACCGGGGAGCTGTTTTTT. Translation: CAGSLSGTNTGELFF. The chain links TRBV5-1 to TRBJ2-2; D may be TRBD1 (5 bases). CDR1 and CDR2 (germline): SGHRS, YFSETQ. The CDR3 is 15 residues long.

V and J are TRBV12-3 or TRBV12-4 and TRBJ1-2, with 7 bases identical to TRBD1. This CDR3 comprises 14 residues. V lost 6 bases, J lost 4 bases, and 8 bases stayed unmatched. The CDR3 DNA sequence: TGTGCCAGCAGCCTAAGGGGGCGCGGCTATGGCTACACCTTC. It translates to CASSLRGRGYGYTF.